These 28 T cell receptor beta chains were all obtained from the same sample, sequenced in a study of T cell changes during pregnancy in multiple sclerosis. Repertoires were generated with immunoSEQ multiplex PCR, while TCRdb's copy carries only in-frame clones and drops some. This sample has tens of thousands of clones; about 92% occur once, and the top ten carry 2% to 2.5%. The sample here was peripheral blood, taken in the second trimester of pregnancy. All receptors derive from a female donor in good health, enrolled as a control in a pregnancy study.

This rearrangement joins TRBV7-9 to TRBJ1-2; D is unclear. CDR3 size: 12 residues. CDR1 and CDR2 from the germline V gene are SEHNR and FQNEAQ (reference sequence). V shed 5 bases and J shed 3 bases, with 7 bases lying between them. CDR3 nucleotide sequence: TGTGCCAGCAGCCCCCCCGACTATGGCTACACCTTC. Translating it yields CASSPPDYGYTF.

This chain uses TRBV15 with TRBJ1-5, with 9 bases that match TRBD1. The V and J ends lost 5 bases and 0 bases, in that order; junction bases with no gene match: 11. Germline values: CDR1 LNHNV, CDR2 YYDKDF (reference sequence). This CDR3 spans 18 amino acids. The CDR3 here is CATSGPGQGLYSNQPQHF. The DNA of the CDR3 is TGTGCCACCAGCGGTCCGGGACAGGGCCTATATAGCAATCAGCCCCAGCATTTT.

The V and J genes are TRBV7-2 and TRBJ1-3; possible D gene TRBD1, 5 bases. The V gene's germline CDR1 is SGHTA and CDR2 FQGNSA. V was shortened by 5 bases and J by 0 bases, with 8 bases between the two germline ends. This CDR3 is built from 14 residues. This CDR3 reads CASSSRVSGNTIYF. The CDR3, as DNA: TGTGCCAGCAGCAGCAGGGTCTCTGGAAACACCATATATTTT.

The chain couples TRBV18 to TRBJ1-1; TRBD1 aligns across 11 bases. With 1 base clipped from V and 4 bases from J, the junction kept 5 bases outside the gene matches. In germline, CDR1 is KGHSH, CDR2 LQKENI. This CDR3 region has 16 residues. This CDR3 is CASSPQGTGGFTEAFF. The CDR3 DNA sequence: TGTGCCAGCTCACCACAGGGGACAGGGGGTTTCACTGAAGCTTTCTTT.

V is TRBV7-6 and J is TRBJ1-6; 8 positions match TRBD1. V lost 1 base, J lost 9 bases, and 8 bases stayed unmatched. The V gene's germline CDR1 is SGHVS and CDR2 FNYEAQ. This CDR3 is 16 amino acids long. The CDR3 spells CASSLGSQGASSPLHF. The CDR3 nucleotides read TGTGCCAGCAGCTTAGGATCCCAGGGGGCTTCTTCACCCCTCCACTTT. Full variable domain (rest looked up from reference TRBV7-6 and TRBJ1-6): GAGVSQSPRYKVTKRGQDVALRCDPISGHVSLYWYRQALGQGPEFLTYFNYEAQQDKSGLPNDRFSAERPEGSISTLTIQRTEQRDSAMYRCASSLGSQGASSPLHFGNGTRLTVT.

This chain links TRBV30 with TRBJ1-1; no reliable D call. In germline, CDR1 is GTSNPN, CDR2 SVGIG (reference sequence). The CDR3 covers 16 residues. V lost 4 bases and J 4 bases, leaving 22 bases between the germline ends. The CDR3 coding sequence is TGTGCCTGGATGCGACCGGCTAGAATTTTTAGCACTGAAGCTTTCTTT. Encoded protein: CAWMRPARIFSTEAFF.

This chain connects TRBV19 to TRBJ1-5; D unclear. This CDR3 is built from 13 residues. CDR1 is LNHDA and CDR2 is SQIVND in the germline V gene (reference sequence). V dropped 3 bases and J dropped 5 bases, with 8 bases sitting between them. CDR3 in amino acids: CASSMRKYQPQHF. The CDR3 bases are TGTGCCAGTAGTATGAGAAAGTATCAGCCCCAGCATTTT.

The chain combines TRBV4-2 with TRBJ2-3, with D possibly matching TRBD2 (5 bases). From germline, CDR1 is LGHNA and CDR2 YNFKEQ. CDR3 length equals 16 residues. Trimming pared 0 bases from V and 6 bases from J, leaving 16 bases between. For the CDR3, the DNA is TGTGCCAGCAGCCAAGATCTCGGACTGTCCGGGGATACGCAGTATTTT. Translated, it gives CASSQDLGLSGDTQYF.

This rearrangement joins TRBV7-3 to TRBJ2-3; D is perhaps TRBD2 (7 bases). CDR1 SGHTA and CDR2 FQGTGA come from the germline V gene. The V gene lost 3 bases and the J gene lost 2 bases, with 12 bases spanning the gap. The CDR3 length is 15 residues. The chain's CDR3 is CASSFRGGATDTQYF. The CDR3 nucleotides are TGTGCCAGCAGCTTCCGAGGGGGGGCCACAGATACGCAGTATTTT.

About this clone: At the DNA level, this CDR3 is encoded by other sequences in the same sample as well. The chain has TRBV27 and TRBJ2-1; TRBD2 might be the D (5 bases). CDR1 and CDR2 from the germline V gene are MNHEY and SMNVEV (reference sequence). This CDR3 comprises 14 residues. V was pared by 3 bases and J by 0 bases, with 6 bases between. The CDR3 region has the DNA TGTGCCAGCAGTTTGCGGGCCTCCTACAATGAGCAGTTCTTC. Residues: CASSLRASYNEQFF.

The rearrangement links TRBV11-1 to TRBJ2-1; possibly TRBD2 for D (7 bases). Per the germline V gene, CDR1 is SGHAT and CDR2 is FQDESV (reference sequence). V shed 0 bases and J shed 5 bases, with 17 bases lying between them. The CDR3 loop spans 17 amino acids. The CDR3, as DNA: TGTGCCAGCAGCTTAGCGGGGAGGGGGGTTTCGAACAATGAGCAGTTCTTC. Its protein is CASSLAGRGVSNNEQFF.

This clone came up a few times. This rearrangement joins TRBV27 to TRBJ1-2; the match to TRBD1 covers 7 bases. CDR1 is MNHEY, CDR2 SMNVEV, per germline (reference sequence). The CDR3 runs to 14 residues. Trimming at V came to 5 bases and at J to 4 bases, leaving 7 bases not matched to a gene. The CDR3 nucleotides are TGTGCCAGCAGTGTGACAGGGATGAGCTATGGCTACACCTTC. It yields the protein CASSVTGMSYGYTF.

The chain links TRBV7-6 to TRBJ1-2; D is possibly TRBD1 (6 bases). V was shortened by 2 bases and J by 7 bases, with 17 bases between the two germline ends. The CDR3 covers 15 residues. Germline loops: CDR1 SGHVS, CDR2 FNYEAQ. CDR3 amino acids: CASSLSQGQSIGYTF. In DNA, the CDR3 is TGTGCCAGCAGCTTATCCCAAGGACAGTCTATTGGCTACACCTTC.

The chain couples TRBV25-1 to TRBJ2-2; TRBD1 aligns across 7 bases. The junction had 3 bases not matched to a gene; V was cut back by 7 bases and J by 4 bases. CDR3 size: 13 residues. Germline assignment: CDR1 MGHDK and CDR2 SYGVNS. The CDR3 region has the DNA TGTGCCAGCACGAGACAGGGCACCGGGGAGCTGTTTTTT. Translation gives CASTRQGTGELFF.

V gene TRBV4-3 combines with J gene TRBJ2-2, with D tentatively TRBD2 (5 bases). This CDR3 is 15 amino acids long. Looked up from germline, CDR1 is LGHNA and CDR2 is YSLEER. The germline V and J ends were trimmed by 1 base and 4 bases, with 10 bases remaining between them. This CDR3 reads CASSQGGGPTGELFF. The CDR3 DNA reads as TGCGCCAGCAGCCAAGGTGGCGGGCCCACCGGGGAGCTGTTTTTT.

The V and J genes are TRBV7-9 and TRBJ1-2, with TRBD1 matching over 10 bases. J lost 3 bases, V lost 4 bases, and 5 bases had no gene match. CDR3 size: 15 residues. Germline CDR1 reads SEHNR; CDR2 reads FQNEAQ (reference sequence). The CDR3 is CASSSRDRGYYGYTF. The CDR3, as DNA: TGTGCCAGCAGCTCCCGGGACAGGGGCTACTATGGCTACACCTTC.

V usage is TRBV25-1 and J usage is TRBJ2-5; 7 bases fit TRBD2. CDR1 MGHDK and CDR2 SYGVNS come from the germline V gene. J gave up 5 bases and V 5 bases, and 11 bases lay outside the gene matches. This CDR3 is 15 amino acids long. CDR3: CASSTPKRGGETQYF. The CDR3 nucleotides read TGTGCCAGCAGTACTCCGAAGCGGGGAGGGGAGACCCAGTACTTC.

The V gene is TRBV4-3, the J gene TRBJ2-6; 8 bases map to TRBD1. Trimming removed 1 base from V and 1 base from J; junction bases left unmatched: 6. CDR1 LGHNA and CDR2 YSLEER come from the germline V gene. This CDR3 comprises 18 residues. CDR3 protein: CASSQVRQGASGANVLTF. In DNA, the CDR3 is TGCGCCAGCAGCCAAGTTAGGCAGGGGGCGTCTGGGGCCAACGTCCTGACTTTC.

This clone has only a few counts. The V gene is TRBV7-2, the J gene TRBJ1-1; D unclear. V was pared by 6 bases and J by 1 base, with 15 bases between. Per the germline V gene, CDR1 is SGHTA and CDR2 is FQGNSA. The CDR3 is 15 amino acids. CDR3 coding DNA: TGTGCCAGCAGGGTCGACTTTAACGGGAACACTGAAGCTTTCTTT. This gives the protein CASRVDFNGNTEAFF.

The chain uses TRBV7-9 and TRBJ2-7; TRBD1 aligns across 11 bases. Trimming took 5 bases from V and 6 from J; bases not matched to a gene: 6. Looked up from germline, CDR1 is SEHNR and CDR2 is FQNEAQ (reference sequence). This CDR3 has 14 amino acids. For the CDR3, the DNA is TGTGCCAGCAGCCACCCGGGACAGGGGGGCGAGCAGTACTTC. Amino acid sequence: CASSHPGQGGEQYF. Filled out from reference TRBV7-9 and TRBJ2-7, the complete variable domain reads DTGVSQNPRHKITKRGQNVTFRCDPISEHNRLYWYRQTLGQGPEFLTYFQNEAQLEKSRLLSDRFSAERPKGSFSTLEIQRTEQGDSAMYLCASSHPGQGGEQYFGPGTRLTVT.

The chain carries TRBV5-1 and TRBJ1-1, with 9 bases matching TRBD1. Unmatched junction bases numbered 7, after V lost 4 bases and J lost 3 bases. CDR3 length equals 15 residues. Germline CDR1 is SGHRS and CDR2 is YFSETQ. DNA of the CDR3: TGCGCCAGCAGCCCCAGGACAGGGGACGACACTGAAGCTTTCTTT. It translates to CASSPRTGDDTEAFF.

CDR3 sequence (DNA): TGCGCCAGCAGCCAGGACAGGGGAAACTATGGCTACACCTTC. Amino acids: CASSQDRGNYGYTF. The V call is TRBV4-3, the J call TRBJ1-2; 9 nucleotides align to TRBD1. The CDR3 is 14 residues long. Germline values: CDR1 LGHNA, CDR2 YSLEER. J gave up 2 bases and V 3 bases, and 1 base lay outside the gene matches.

J is TRBJ2-5 and V is TRBV27; 8 bases align to TRBD2. Germline V gene data show CDR1 as MNHEY and CDR2 as SMNVEV (reference sequence). This CDR3 is 18 amino acids long. V shed 2 bases and J 5 bases; nucleotides not matched to a gene: 16. The CDR3 DNA sequence: TGTGCCAGCAGTTTAGGGGCTGCGGCGGGGGGCCATGGGGAGACCCAGTACTTC. It specifies CASSLGAAAGGHGETQYF.

The V and J genes are TRBV15 and TRBJ2-5; the D call may be TRBD1 or TRBD2 (5 bases each). The J call may be in error: the DNA end matches TRBJ2-7 better. CDR1 LNHNV and CDR2 YYDKDF come from the germline V gene (reference sequence). CDR3 size: 13 residues. CDR3 coding DNA: TGTGCCACCAGCGCTGTGGGGGCCTACGAGCAGTACTTC. Encoded protein: CATSAVGAYEQYF.

The V call is TRBV13, the J call TRBJ1-1; D gene unclear. Germline-derived CDR1 and CDR2 are PRHDT and FYEKMQ (reference sequence). CDR3 length: 12 residues. V lost 2 bases, J lost 8 bases, and 9 bases lay in between. CDR3 region: CASSLLRVEAFF. Here the CDR3 DNA reads TGTGCCAGCAGCTTACTCCGAGTAGAAGCTTTCTTT.

The genes are TRBV4-1 and TRBJ2-5, with 7 bases that match TRBD2. The germline V gene has CDR1 MGHRA and CDR2 YSYEKL. V gave up 4 bases and J gave up 4 bases; unmatched junction bases: 12. The CDR3 is 16 amino acids. Here the CDR3 reads CASSPMWRGMVETQYF. Here the CDR3 DNA reads TGCGCCAGCAGCCCCATGTGGCGGGGGATGGTAGAGACCCAGTACTTC.

This CDR3 reads CASTKGQIGQPQHF. The CDR3 DNA sequence: TGTGCCAGTACCAAAGGACAGATCGGTCAGCCCCAGCATTTT. The chain has TRBV19 and TRBJ1-5, with D maybe TRBD1 (6 bases). Germline V CDR1 and CDR2: LNHDA, SQIVND (reference sequence). Trimming pared 7 bases from V and 6 bases from J, leaving 16 bases between. The CDR3 contains 14 residues. The full variable domain, rest sourced from reference TRBV19 and TRBJ1-5, is DGGITQSPKYLFRKEGQNVTLSCEQNLNHDAMYWYRQDPGQGLRLIYYSQIVNDFQKGDIAEGYSVSREKKESFPLTVTSAQKNPTAFYLCASTKGQIGQPQHFGDGTRLSIL.

The chain has TRBV21-1 and TRBJ2-7; the tabulated D call, TRBD1, remains unverified against the DNA. TRBV21-1 is a known pseudogene. The CDR3 contains 17 residues. This CDR3 is CASSKGEVGRASYEQYF. CDR3 coding DNA: TGTGCCAGCAGCAAAGGTGAGGTCGGCAGGGCCTCCTACGAGCAGTACTTC.